This T cell receptor (beta chain) was identified during a study of Graves' ophthalmopathy and Graves' hyperthyroidism. The study's findings and limits: Between ophthalmopathy and stable hyperthyroidism, a 13-signature model drew a separation with around 86% sensitivity and approximately 79% specificity.

Every ophthalmopathy donor presented moderate-to-severe activity, CAS ≥3, NOSPECS ≥4 and duration under 3 months. As diagnostic evidence, clinical symptoms, serum thyroxine, TRAb, thyroid ultrasound and orbital computed tomography were relied upon. The V gene end was trimmed by 3 bases and the J gene end by 9 bases; junction bases not matched to a gene: 13. This CDR3 region has 15 residues. Per germline, CDR1 SGDLS and CDR2 YYNGEE. Remarks on this clonotype: No antigen is known for it.

Using RNA transcripts, the TCR beta CDR3 regions were amplified. Second-round multiplex PCR followed a first-round RT-PCR using HTBI primers. TCRdb processed the multiplex PCR reads anew with MiXCR; each CDR3 protein has one entry. The table has 500,000 to 800,000 distinct CDR3 sequences, roughly two fifths seen once. The J gene is TRBJ2-7, the V gene TRBV9, with 9 nucleotides matching TRBD1. Sequenced material: peripheral blood. This TCR was recovered from an adult man with Graves' ophthalmopathy. CDR3 loop: CASSAGQGQVNGQYF. CDR3 bases: TGTGCCAGCAGCGCCGGACAGGGGCAAGTAAACGGGCAGTACTTC. Complete variable domain (other parts from reference TRBV9 and TRBJ2-7): DSGVTQTPKHLITATGQRVTLRCSPRSGDLSVYWYQQSLDQGLQFLIQYYNGEERAKGNILERFSAQQFPDLHSELNLSSLELGDSALYFCASSAGQGQVNGQYFGPGTRLTVT.